This T cell receptor (beta chain) was sequenced during a study of PD-L1 blockade in urothelial cancer. Looked up from germline, CDR1 is SGHNT and CDR2 is YENEEA. V was clipped by 4 bases and J by 1 base, with 13 bases between them. CDR3 length: 15 amino acids. The protocol was immunoSEQ multiplex PCR, while the TCRdb copy is restricted to in-frame clones and leaves out a portion. There are 45,000 or so clones in the sample; 82% occur only once, and under 4% lies in the top ten. Sequenced here: PBMCs, sampled around atezolizumab (anti-PD-L1) treatment. The sequence came from a man aged 65 to 79 with urothelial cancer. The chain carries TRBV11-3 and TRBJ1-1; a weak D match, TRBD1 (6 bases). The CDR3 nucleotides are TGTGCCAGCAGCTCCCCCGGGACACGGAACACTGAAGCTTTCTTT. Translation gives CASSSPGTRNTEAFF.